The 11 T cell receptor beta chains reported below all come from one sample, sequenced in a study of blood T cell repertoires in COVID-19. Sequencing was performed with immunoSEQ multiplex PCR; in TCRdb, only in-frame clones are kept and a portion is missing. The data contain 220,000 or so clones, roughly 84% of them singletons. Sequenced input: PBMCs or T cells enriched from blood (not recorded which). These receptors all come from a woman in her thirties or forties who had recovered from COVID-19.

J is TRBJ1-1 and V is TRBV14; 10 bases line up with TRBD1. Trimming took 4 bases from V and 4 from J; bases not matched to a gene: 6. The germline CDR1 and CDR2 sequences are SGHDN and FVKESK. The CDR3 is made up of 15 amino acids. DNA of the CDR3: TGTGCCAGCAGCCGTGTGGGACAGGGGACCACTGAAGCTTTCTTT. As protein: CASSRVGQGTTEAFF. Filled out from reference TRBV14 and TRBJ1-1, the complete variable domain reads EAGVTQFPSHSVIEKGQTVTLRCDPISGHDNLYWYRRVMGKEIKFLLHFVKESKQDESGMPNNRFLAERTGGTYSTLKVQPAELEDSGVYFCASSRVGQGTTEAFFGQGTRLTVV.

This chain joins TRBV9 and TRBJ1-5, with unresolved D. Germline V gene data show CDR1 as SGDLS and CDR2 as YYNGEE. The CDR3 totals 14 residues. The V end lost 0 bases, the J end lost 4 bases, and 8 bases lay between the germline ends. CDR3 residues: CASSVEAPNQPQHF. CDR3 coding DNA: TGTGCCAGCAGCGTAGAAGCCCCAAATCAGCCCCAGCATTTT.

This clone has a single count. This chain links TRBV30 with TRBJ2-5; D gene uncertain. V was trimmed by 5 bases and J by 4 bases, leaving 8 bases between them. The CDR3 contains 11 residues. Germline assignment: CDR1 GTSNPN and CDR2 SVGIG (reference sequence). The CDR3 reads CAWGPRETQYF. The CDR3 nucleotides are TGTGCCTGGGGGCCCCGAGAGACCCAGTACTTC.

Concerning this clone: Other DNA sequences in the same sample also yield this CDR3. The gene calls are TRBV18 and TRBJ2-5; unclear D gene. The CDR3 length is 14 residues. With 1 base removed from V and 1 base from J, the gap between germline ends came to 7 bases. Germline CDR1 reads KGHSH; CDR2 reads LQKENI. The CDR3 nucleotides read TGTGCCAGCTCACCACTAGCCAGCCAAGAGACCCAGTACTTC. The encoded protein is CASSPLASQETQYF.

This clone was detected only once. The V gene is TRBV5-5, the J gene TRBJ2-7; 9 nucleotides agree with TRBD1. Germline V gene data show CDR1 as SGHKS and CDR2 as YYEKEE (reference sequence). CDR3 length: 15 amino acids. V shed 5 bases, J shed 6 bases, and the junction held 12 bases outside the gene matches. The CDR3 loop is CASRPGTGGRGEQYF. The CDR3 region has the DNA TGTGCCAGCAGGCCCGGCACAGGGGGCAGGGGCGAGCAGTACTTC.

The chain combines TRBV28 with TRBJ2-5, with a weak D call TRBD2 (8 bases). The CDR3 is 16 residues long. In germline, CDR1 is MDHEN, CDR2 SYDVKM. Trimming cost V 6 bases and J 7 bases, with 24 bases left between them. Here the CDR3 reads CASRLAGTRGPGTQYF. As DNA, the CDR3 is TGTGCCAGCAGACTAGCCGGGACTAGGGGGCCTGGGACCCAGTACTTC.

This clone has just one count. The J gene is TRBJ2-5, the V gene TRBV5-4; 7 bases are shared with TRBD2. Trimming at V came to 0 bases and at J to 10 bases, leaving 9 bases not matched to a gene. Germline V gene sequence: CDR1 SGHNT, CDR2 YYREEE (reference sequence). The CDR3 consists of 14 residues. The CDR3 DNA follows: TGTGCCAGCAGCTTGGGGTCGGGGGGAGAGGACCAGTACTTC. This translates into CASSLGSGGEDQYF.

This clone was detected once. The V call is TRBV30, the J call TRBJ2-2, with 8 bases identical to TRBD2. The germline CDR1 and CDR2 sequences are GTSNPN and SVGIG (reference sequence). V shed 3 bases and J 6 bases; nucleotides not matched to a gene: 3. The length of the CDR3 is 13 residues. The CDR3 nucleotides read TGTGCCTGGAGAGCGGGGGCCCCCGGGGAGCTGTTTTTT. This translates into CAWRAGAPGELFF.

This clone appeared many times. The gene calls are TRBV7-9 and TRBJ2-1, with 8 bases aligning to TRBD1. This CDR3 contains 13 residues. Trimming cost V 5 bases and J 6 bases; bases outside gene matches: 3. Looked up from germline, CDR1 is SEHNR and CDR2 is FQNEAQ (reference sequence). The DNA for the CDR3 is TGTGCCAGCAGCGACAGGGGACCCAATGAGCAGTTCTTC. It codes for CASSDRGPNEQFF.

The chain joins TRBV5-1 to TRBJ1-3; maybe TRBD1 (6 bases). The germline CDR1 and CDR2 sequences are SGHRS and YFSETQ. The CDR3 runs 17 residues. V was trimmed by 0 bases and J by 0 bases, leaving 13 bases between them. In DNA form, the CDR3 reads TGCGCCAGCAGCTTGGGTGATACAGGGCCCTCTGGAAACACCATATATTTT. This translates into CASSLGDTGPSGNTIYF.

This rearrangement joins TRBV30 to TRBJ1-5; 7 nucleotides line up with TRBD1. Unmatched junction bases numbered 9, after V lost 7 bases and J lost 6 bases. The CDR3 is made up of 13 amino acids. Germline lookup yields CDR1 GTSNPN and CDR2 SVGIG (reference sequence). CDR3 amino acids: CALDRELGQPQHF. Here the CDR3 DNA reads TGTGCCTTAGACAGGGAGCTTGGTCAGCCCCAGCATTTT.